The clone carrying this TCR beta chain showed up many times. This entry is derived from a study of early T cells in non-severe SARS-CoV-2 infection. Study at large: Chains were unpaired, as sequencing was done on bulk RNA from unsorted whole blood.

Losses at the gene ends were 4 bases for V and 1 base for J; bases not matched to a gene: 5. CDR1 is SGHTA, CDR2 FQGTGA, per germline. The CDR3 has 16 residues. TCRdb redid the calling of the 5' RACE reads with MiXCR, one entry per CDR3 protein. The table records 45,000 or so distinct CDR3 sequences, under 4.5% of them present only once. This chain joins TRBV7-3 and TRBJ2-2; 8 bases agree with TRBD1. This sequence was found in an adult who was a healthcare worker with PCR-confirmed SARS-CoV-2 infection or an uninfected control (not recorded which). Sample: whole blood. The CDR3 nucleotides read TGTGCCAGCAGCTCCCGGACAGGGAAGAACACCGGGGAGCTGTTTTTT. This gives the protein CASSSRTGKNTGELFF. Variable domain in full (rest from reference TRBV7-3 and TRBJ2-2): GAGVSQTPSNKVTEKGKYVELRCDPISGHTALYWYRQSLGQGPEFLIYFQGTGAADDSGLPNDRFFAVRPEGSVSTLKIQRTERGDSAVYLCASSSRTGKNTGELFFGEGSRLTVL.